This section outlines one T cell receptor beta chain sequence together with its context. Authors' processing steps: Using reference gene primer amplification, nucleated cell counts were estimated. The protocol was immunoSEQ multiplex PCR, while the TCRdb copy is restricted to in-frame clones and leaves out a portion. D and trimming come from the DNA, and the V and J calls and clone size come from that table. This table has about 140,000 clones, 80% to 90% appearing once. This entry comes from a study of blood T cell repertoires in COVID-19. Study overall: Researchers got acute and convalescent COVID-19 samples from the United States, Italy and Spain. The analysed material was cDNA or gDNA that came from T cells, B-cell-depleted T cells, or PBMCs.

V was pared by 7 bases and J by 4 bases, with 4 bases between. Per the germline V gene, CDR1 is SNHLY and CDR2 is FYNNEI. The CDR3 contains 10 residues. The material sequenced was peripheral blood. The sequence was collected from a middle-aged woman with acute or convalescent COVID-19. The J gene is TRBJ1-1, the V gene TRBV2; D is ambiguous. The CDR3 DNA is TGTGCCAGCAAGAGCACTGAAGCTTTCTTT. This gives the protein CASKSTEAFF.